The 27 T cell receptor beta chains given below trace back to one sample, sequenced in a study of blood T cells in healthy people across ages. A second PCR of about 7 to 11 cycles used a sample-barcoded 5' primer and a J-beta primer mix. TCRdb called the 5' RACE reads again in MiXCR, with one record for every CDR3 protein. Of hundreds of thousands of distinct CDR3 sequences listed, around half are singletons. Sequencing was carried out using blood. The receptors originated from a woman in her sixties or seventies in good health.

The gene calls are TRBV7-2 and TRBJ2-3; D remains unclear. The CDR3 has 12 residues. The ends were cut back, 6 bases at V and 6 bases at J, with 10 bases in the middle. The V gene's germline CDR1 is SGHTA and CDR2 FQGNSA. DNA of the CDR3: TGTGCCAGCAGTTTTAGGGCGGATACGCAGTATTTT. Translating it yields CASSFRADTQYF.

This sequence joins TRBV7-3 and TRBJ2-5; 14 bases match TRBD2. The J call may be mistaken, given a closer DNA end match to TRBJ2-7. There are 15 residues in the CDR3. The germline CDR1 and CDR2 sequences are SGHTA and FQGTGA. This CDR3 reads CASSPTSGRVGEQYF. In DNA, the CDR3 is TGTGCCAGCAGCCCGACTAGCGGGAGGGTGGGCGAGCAGTACTTC.

The chain recombines TRBV29-1 with TRBJ2-7; no definite D call. Germline-derived CDR1 and CDR2 are SQVTM and ANQGSEA. V lost 6 bases, J lost 5 bases, and 14 bases lay in between. The CDR3 runs 12 residues. The CDR3 loop is CSVGEQRHEQYF. The DNA for the CDR3 is TGCAGCGTAGGAGAGCAGAGACACGAGCAGTACTTC.

This clonotype was counted only a few times. This chain links TRBV2 with TRBJ2-3, with 7 bases aligning to TRBD2. The CDR3 length is 15 residues. The ends lost 4 bases at V and 1 base at J; junction bases unmatched: 5. Germline V gene data show CDR1 as SNHLY and CDR2 as FYNNEI. Written as DNA, the CDR3 is TGTGCCAGCAGTGGGGTAGCGGGCCGCACAGATACGCAGTATTTT. This codes for CASSGVAGRTDTQYF.

The chain recombines TRBV4-2 with TRBJ1-2, with TRBD1 identical over 7 bases. V lost 0 bases, J lost 4 bases, and 5 bases stayed unmatched. The V gene's germline CDR1 is LGHNA and CDR2 YNFKEQ. The CDR3 totals 15 residues. The CDR3 region is CASSQDTGVVYGYTF. In nucleotides, the CDR3 is TGTGCCAGCAGCCAAGATACAGGGGTTGTCTATGGCTACACCTTC.

This clonotype was recorded at least ten times. Here the CDR3 reads CASRSSGANVLTF. In nucleotides, the CDR3 is TGTGCCAGCCGAAGCTCTGGGGCCAACGTCCTGACTTTC. This chain links TRBV12-3 or TRBV12-4 with TRBJ2-6; D unresolved. Trimming removed 8 bases at V and 0 bases at J, with 5 bases between. The CDR3 sequence is 13 residues long.

The J gene is TRBJ1-3, the V gene TRBV20-1; 7 bases are a match to TRBD1. There are 16 residues in the CDR3. The germline V gene has CDR1 DFQATT and CDR2 SNEGSKA (reference sequence). Trimming cost V 3 bases and J 3 bases; bases outside gene matches: 11. The DNA of the CDR3 is TGCAGTGCTAGCCAAATAGGGACAGTCTATGGAAACACCATATATTTT. This gives the protein CSASQIGTVYGNTIYF.

This chain uses TRBV10-3 with TRBJ2-7, with 11 bases that match TRBD1. The length of the CDR3 is 14 residues. V shed 6 bases and J 2 bases; nucleotides not matched to a gene: 3. Germline CDR1 ENHRY, CDR2 SYGVKD. The CDR3, as DNA: TGTGCCATCAGCCCGGGACAGGGGGCCTACGAGCAGTACTTC. Its protein is CAISPGQGAYEQYF.

The rearrangement links TRBV7-2 to TRBJ1-2, with 7 bases fitting TRBD1. Germline V gives CDR1 SGHTA, CDR2 FQGNSA. The CDR3 covers 16 residues. V gave up 1 base and J gave up 0 bases; unmatched junction bases: 5. CDR3 nucleotides: TGTGCCAGCAGCTTAGACAGGGGCATTCCTAACTATGGCTACACCTTC. Its translation: CASSLDRGIPNYGYTF.

This clonotype occurred once. CDR3 protein: CSGLAGGTDTQYF. Here the CDR3 DNA reads TGCAGTGGGCTAGCGGGAGGGACAGATACGCAGTATTTT. The chain carries TRBV20-1 and TRBJ2-3; 12 bases are a match to TRBD2. CDR3 length: 13 amino acids. V was pared by 7 bases and J by 3 bases, with 2 bases of the junction left unmatched. CDR1 and CDR2 (germline): DFQATT, SNEGSKA (reference sequence).

This clonotype has at least ten counts. This chain connects TRBV29-1 to TRBJ2-6; D is uncertain. The CDR3 has 14 residues. The V end lost 6 bases, the J end lost 0 bases, and 9 bases lay between the germline ends. Germline-derived CDR1 and CDR2 are SQVTM and ANQGSEA. The CDR3 reads CSVSDPSGANVLTF. The CDR3, as DNA: TGCAGCGTCAGTGATCCCTCTGGGGCCAACGTCCTGACTTTC.

This chain connects TRBV7-3 to TRBJ2-6, with 7 positions matching TRBD1. The CDR3 covers 15 residues. Losses at the gene ends were 4 bases for V and 2 bases for J; bases not matched to a gene: 2. Germline CDR1 is SGHTA and CDR2 is FQGTGA. As DNA, the CDR3 is TGTGCCAGCAGCTCACAGGGGCCTGGGGCCAACGTCCTGACTTTC. It encodes CASSSQGPGANVLTF.

This sequence joins TRBV9 and TRBJ1-6; tentatively, D is TRBD1 (5 bases). Germline V gene lookup returns CDR1 SGDLS and CDR2 YYNGEE. Trimming shortened V by 0 bases and J by 10 bases, and 8 bases separated the two germline ends. This CDR3 region has 13 residues. In DNA form, the CDR3 reads TGTGCCAGCAGCGTAGGAGGGGCCTCACCCCTCCACTTT. Translated: CASSVGGASPLHF.

The rearrangement links TRBV6-5 to TRBJ2-1, with 15 bases that match TRBD2. After removal of 4 bases from V and 9 bases from J, the junction contained 10 bases not matched to a gene. The germline V gene encodes CDR1 MNHEY and CDR2 SVGAGI. CDR3 length: 17 residues. The CDR3: CASSSPGLAGGMGEQFF. DNA for the CDR3: TGTGCCAGCAGTTCCCCGGGACTAGCGGGAGGAATGGGTGAGCAGTTCTTC.

J is TRBJ2-1 and V is TRBV7-2, with D possibly being TRBD1 (6 bases). The CDR3 has 16 amino acids. The V gene's germline CDR1 is SGHTA and CDR2 FQGNSA. V lost 0 bases and J lost 2, with 11 bases in between. CDR3 nucleotides: TGTGCCAGCAGCTTAGCAGCGGACAGCACCTACAATGAGCAGTTCTTC. This translates into CASSLAADSTYNEQFF.

This clonotype appeared once. This chain's CDR3 is CSVRGGFRGTEAFF. As DNA, the CDR3 is TGCAGCGTCCGGGGAGGGTTTCGGGGCACTGAAGCTTTCTTT. V usage is TRBV29-1 and J usage is TRBJ1-1; no definite D call. V was clipped by 6 bases and J by 4 bases, with 18 bases between them. The length of the CDR3 is 14 residues. From germline, CDR1 is SQVTM and CDR2 ANQGSEA.

CDR3 bases: TGTGCCAGCAGCTTATTCGGGTGCGGATACAATGAGCAGTTCTTC. This sequence encodes CASSLFGCGYNEQFF. The chain joins TRBV7-2 to TRBJ2-1, with unresolved D. The CDR3 is 15 residues long. Trimming pared 2 bases from V and 4 bases from J, leaving 12 bases between. CDR1 is SGHTA, CDR2 FQGNSA, per germline.

The chain employs TRBV19 and TRBJ2-3, with D possibly called TRBD1 or TRBD2 (5 bases each). Germline V gene data show CDR1 as LNHDA and CDR2 as SQIVND (reference sequence). V lost 3 bases and J lost 2, with 12 bases in between. The CDR3 consists of 15 residues. CDR3 protein: CASSIGARDTDTQYF. CDR3 nucleotides: TGTGCCAGTAGTATCGGGGCCAGGGACACAGATACGCAGTATTTT.

This sequence joins TRBV20-1 and TRBJ2-5; weak D call: TRBD1 (6 bases). The DNA end lines up better with TRBJ2-7; the J call may be wrong. The germline V gene encodes CDR1 DFQATT and CDR2 SNEGSKA (reference sequence). The CDR3 runs 13 residues. The CDR3 spells CSASLDRPYEQYF. Written as DNA, the CDR3 is TGCAGTGCTAGTTTGGACAGACCTTACGAGCAGTACTTC.

V is TRBV7-2 and J is TRBJ2-4; D is uncertain. Gene TRBJ2-7 matches the end of the DNA better, so the J call may be wrong. This CDR3 has 15 residues. Per the germline V gene, CDR1 is SGHTA and CDR2 is FQGNSA. CDR3 in amino acids: CASSLRTGPNYEQYF. Written as DNA, the CDR3 is TGTGCCAGCAGCTTAAGGACGGGTCCCAACTACGAGCAGTACTTC.

This clonotype was picked up a small number of times. The chain couples TRBV20-1 to TRBJ2-1, with 8 positions matching TRBD2. CDR3 size: 13 residues. Germline lookup yields CDR1 DFQATT and CDR2 SNEGSKA (reference sequence). V shed 6 bases and J 7 bases; nucleotides not matched to a gene: 8. CDR3 sequence (DNA): TGCAGTGCCCAATCGGGGGGGTTGAATGAGCAGTTCTTC. Translation: CSAQSGGLNEQFF.

This clonotype was counted only a few times. The V gene is TRBV7-2, the J gene TRBJ2-7; D might be TRBD2 (6 bases). V lost 5 bases, J lost 6 bases, and 17 bases lay in between. The CDR3 totals 14 residues. Germline loops: CDR1 SGHTA, CDR2 FQGNSA. CDR3 amino acids: CASSTDYTNAEQYF. The CDR3 region has the DNA TGTGCCAGCAGCACGGACTACACGAACGCCGAGCAGTACTTC. The variable domain in full, completed from reference TRBV7-2 and TRBJ2-7, reads GAGVSQSPSNKVTEKGKDVELRCDPISGHTALYWYRQSLGQGLEFLIYFQGNSAPDKSGLPSDRFSAERTGGSVSTLTIQRTQQEDSAVYLCASSTDYTNAEQYFGPGTRLTVT.

The V and J genes are TRBV7-9 and TRBJ1-5; D unresolved. This CDR3 is built from 14 residues. Germline CDR1 reads SEHNR; CDR2 reads FQNEAQ (reference sequence). Trimming cost V 1 base and J 3 bases, with 7 bases left between them. CDR3 sequence: CASSLDSNNQPQHF. The DNA of the CDR3 is TGTGCCAGCAGCTTAGACTCCAACAATCAGCCCCAGCATTTT.

This clonotype turned up a few times. J is TRBJ2-1 and V is TRBV27; D might be TRBD2 (6 bases). CDR1 and CDR2 (germline): MNHEY, SMNVEV (reference sequence). Between the trimmed V and J ends, which lost 8 bases and 5 bases, there was a span of 19 bases. The CDR3 runs 15 residues. CDR3 coding DNA: TGTGCCAGCGGGACTCCGGGACTTTCTCACAATGAGCAGTTCTTC. Residues: CASGTPGLSHNEQFF.

This clonotype was seen only a few times. The chain joins TRBV7-3 to TRBJ2-2; D is unclear. The CDR3 length is 14 residues. V was cut by 7 bases and J by 0 bases, with 9 bases left in between. Germline CDR1 and CDR2: SGHTA and FQGTGA. CDR3 nucleotides: TGTGCCAGCACCTCGAAAGCGAACACCGGGGAGCTGTTTTTT. Protein product: CASTSKANTGELFF.

The chain links TRBV25-1 to TRBJ2-1; D is possibly TRBD1 (6 bases). The tail of the sequence fits TRBJ2-7 better, so the J call may be wrong. This CDR3 is built from 11 residues. The germline gives CDR1 MGHDK, CDR2 SYGVNS. The CDR3 DNA is TGTGCCAGCCACAGGGCGAATGAGCAGTACTTC. Protein sequence: CASHRANEQYF.

The chain has TRBV29-1 and TRBJ2-5, with 7 bases identical to TRBD1. The CDR3 extends over 12 amino acids. Germline V lookup: CDR1 SQVTM, CDR2 ANQGSEA. After removal of 7 bases from V and 2 bases from J, the junction contained 4 bases not matched to a gene. The CDR3 here is CSAPGQQETQYF. Written as DNA, the CDR3 is TGCAGCGCACCGGGACAGCAAGAGACCCAGTACTTC.